A selection of T cell receptor beta chains follows, all from one sample in a study of cytomegalovirus exposure and HLA in healthy donors. Repertoires were generated with immunoSEQ multiplex PCR, while TCRdb's copy carries only in-frame clones and drops some. Among 25,000 to 30,000 clones listed, approximately 62% were seen once. The sequenced sample was PBMCs. These receptor sequences come from a male donor in good health and CMV-seropositive. Each CDR3 is given with its conserved first and last residue. D genes are given only for firm matches. A clone size is listed for some rows: how often the clone was seen (once, few, many), or a class if it is expanded.

TRBJ2-5	TRBD2	TRBV5-1	NA	TGCGCCAGCAGCTTGGGCATCACTAGCGGGGGAGCCTCAGAGACCCAGTACTTC	CASSLGITSGGASETQYF
TRBJ2-7	TRBD1	TRBV27	NA	TGTGCCAGCAGTTTATCCCGCGGACAGGGGGGCGAGCAGTACTTC	CASSLSRGQGGEQYF
TRBJ1-2	NA	TRBV2	once	TGTGCCAGCAGTGAAACATATGGCTACACCTTC	CASSETYGYTF
TRBJ2-5	TRBD2	TRBV5-1	NA	TGCGCCAGCGCTAGGGGACTAGCTCAAGAGACCCAGTACTTC	CASARGLAQETQYF
TRBJ1-1	TRBD1	TRBV7-3	NA	TGTGCCAGCAGCCTCAAAGGGGGCCTAACTGAAGCTTTCTTT	CASSLKGGLTEAFF
TRBJ1-5	NA	TRBV7-7	few	TGTGCCAGCACCTCCCACCGGGACACCTTCAATCAGCCCCAGCATTTT	CASTSHRDTFNQPQHF
TRBJ1-1	NA	TRBV6-5	NA	TGTGCCAGCAGTGAATACCGTGGGAGAGAAGCTTTCTTT	CASSEYRGREAFF
TRBJ1-1	NA	TRBV19	few	TGTGCCAGTAGACAGGAACCGACTGAAGCTTTCTTT	CASRQEPTEAFF
TRBJ1-6	TRBD1	TRBV5-1	NA	TGCGCCAGCAGCTCCCTAGGGACAGGGGGCATTGTTGGGTCACCCCTCCACTTT	CASSSLGTGGIVGSPLHF
TRBJ1-2	NA	TRBV15	NA	TGTGCCACCAGCGCTCATCAGTGGGGCTACACCTTC	CATSAHQWGYTF
TRBJ1-1	TRBD1	TRBV19	NA	TGTGCCAGTATTGGGCAGGGGGCTAAGAGGACTGAAGCTTTCTTT	CASIGQGAKRTEAFF
TRBJ1-1	TRBD1	TRBV19	NA	TGTGCCAGCGGGACAGGGGTGGGGACTGAAGCTTTCTTT	CASGTGVGTEAFF
TRBJ2-7	TRBD1	TRBV11-1	few	TGTGCCAGCAGCAGTGCCACAGGGGGGCCCTACGAGCAGTACTTC	CASSSATGGPYEQYF
TRBJ1-4	TRBD1	TRBV5-1	NA	TGCGCCAGCAGCTTGGCGACAGGGGAAAAACTGTTTTTT	CASSLATGEKLFF
TRBJ1-1	NA	TRBV4-1	NA	TGCGCCAGCAGCCAAGGGGGCAGTCGATACACTGAAGCTTTCTTT	CASSQGGSRYTEAFF
TRBJ2-2	TRBD2	TRBV4-2	NA	TGTGCCAGCAGCCAAGTTAGTCCGGGACTAGTGAGCACCGGGGAGCTGTTTTTT	CASSQVSPGLVSTGELFF
TRBJ2-7	TRBD2	TRBV7-9	NA	TGTGCCAGCAGCCCGGGACTAGCGGGAAGCGAGCAGTACTTC	CASSPGLAGSEQYF
TRBJ2-7	TRBD2	TRBV5-1	once	TGCGCCAGCAGCCCGGGACTAGCGGGAGGGCCCTACGAGCAGTACTTC	CASSPGLAGGPYEQYF
TRBJ1-2	NA	TRBV6-5	NA	TGTGCCAGCAGCCCCGGGATTACCCTATATGGCTACACCTTC	CASSPGITLYGYTF
TRBJ2-7	TRBD1	TRBV5-1	few	TGCGCCAGCAGCTCAGAACGAACAGGGGGCCTCGAGCAGTACTTC	CASSSERTGGLEQYF